The entry below describes one TCR beta chain. The entry originates in a study of blood T cell repertoires in COVID-19. About the study: The United States, Italy and Spain provided the acute and convalescent COVID-19 samples.

Seattle participants joined during active infection and were tracked over time. In germline, CDR1 is MNHEY, CDR2 SVGAGI. CDR3 size: 11 residues. V lost 10 bases to trimming and J lost 4 bases, with 8 bases between them. Data came from immunoSEQ multiplex PCR; TCRdb stores just in-frame clones and leaves some out. The sample lists 30,000 to 35,000 clones, approximately 81% occurring once. The source is a man between 65 and 85 years old with COVID-19, enrolled during active disease. Sequenced: peripheral blood. V usage is TRBV6-5 and J usage is TRBJ2-1; D might be TRBD2 (6 bases). The CDR3 protein is CAIGTYNEQFF. The CDR3 DNA reads as TGTGCCATCGGGACTTACAATGAGCAGTTCTTC.